Below, 29 T cell receptor beta chains from the same sample are listed, as sequenced in a study of technical replicates of blood from a handful of donors. Sequencing used immunoSEQ multiplex PCR; TCRdb keeps in-frame clones, though not all of them. The sample carries about 80,000 clones, approximately 91% recorded once. The sample taken for sequencing was T cells isolated from PBMCs. These receptor sequences come from a human donor in good health.

The chain is built from TRBV7-9 and TRBJ1-2; 7 nucleotides agree with TRBD1. With 0 bases clipped from V and 4 bases from J, the junction kept 5 bases outside the gene matches. Germline CDR1 and CDR2: SEHNR and FQNEAQ (reference sequence). CDR3 size: 15 residues. DNA of the CDR3: TGTGCCAGCAGCTTAGCAGGACAGGTCTCCTATGGCTACACCTTC. Translation: CASSLAGQVSYGYTF.

The chain joins TRBV6-6 to TRBJ1-1; 7 nucleotides agree with TRBD1. V was pared by 6 bases and J by 1 base, with 8 bases of the junction left unmatched. Germline V gene data show CDR1 as MNHNY and CDR2 as SVGAGI (reference sequence). CDR3 size: 15 residues. The CDR3 DNA is TGTGCCAGCAGGCGCCACGACAGGGAGAACACTGAAGCTTTCTTT. Its translation is CASRRHDRENTEAFF.

The V call is TRBV21-1, the J call TRBJ2-5; no DNA check was done on the table's D call, TRBD1. TRBV21-1 is a known pseudogene. This CDR3 spans 17 amino acids. The CDR3 loop reads CASSKASWGTVVETQYF. The DNA for the CDR3 is TGTGCCAGCAGCAAAGCATCCTGGGGGACAGTCGTAGAGACCCAGTACTTC.

The chain uses TRBV2 and TRBJ2-5; 14 bases are a match to TRBD2. Germline V lookup: CDR1 SNHLY, CDR2 FYNNEI. Trimming removed 3 bases from V and 7 bases from J; junction bases left unmatched: 7. This CDR3 has 16 residues. The CDR3 coding sequence is TGTGCCAGCAGTGAGGGACTAGCGGGAGTTGGGGTGACCCAGTACTTC. Its protein product is CASSEGLAGVGVTQYF.

This clone has only one observation. The chain joins TRBV2 to TRBJ2-7, with 12 bases fitting TRBD2. The CDR3 loop spans 15 amino acids. Germline V gene data show CDR1 as SNHLY and CDR2 as FYNNEI. J lost 2 bases, V lost 6 bases, and 5 bases had no gene match. The CDR3 nucleotides read TGTGCCAGCAGCGTACTAGCGGGAGGCACCTACGAGCAGTACTTC. Its protein product is CASSVLAGGTYEQYF.

The chain has TRBV20-1 and TRBJ1-2, with D perhaps matching TRBD1 (6 bases). Between the trimmed V and J ends, which lost 1 base and 6 bases, there was a span of 6 bases. Germline V lookup: CDR1 DFQATT, CDR2 SNEGSKA (reference sequence). This CDR3 is built from 11 residues. The CDR3 is CSARGQDGYTF. In DNA, the CDR3 is TGCAGTGCTAGAGGACAGGATGGCTACACCTTC.

The chain couples TRBV15 to TRBJ2-1; TRBD1 matches 9 bases. This CDR3 contains 13 residues. V was pared by 5 bases and J by 8 bases, with 4 bases of the junction left unmatched. Looked up from germline, CDR1 is LNHNV and CDR2 is YYDKDF (reference sequence). The CDR3: CATSGGTGYEQFF. CDR3 sequence (DNA): TGTGCCACCAGCGGGGGGACAGGGTATGAGCAGTTCTTC.

The CDR3 reads CASSLGSGGQETQYF. CDR3 nucleotides: TGCGCCAGCAGCTTGGGGTCTGGGGGGCAAGAGACCCAGTACTTC. This chain uses TRBV5-1 with TRBJ2-5; tentative D call: TRBD2 (6 bases). CDR1 is SGHRS and CDR2 is YFSETQ in the germline V gene. The V end lost 0 bases, the J end lost 2 bases, and 11 bases lay between the germline ends. The CDR3 is made up of 15 amino acids. Full variable domain (outside the CDR3, taken from reference TRBV5-1 and TRBJ2-5): KAGVTQTPRYLIKTRGQQVTLSCSPISGHRSVSWYQQTPGQGLQFLFEYFSETQRNKGNFPGRFSGRQFSNSRSEMNVSTLELGDSALYLCASSLGSGGQETQYFGPGTRLLVL.

This clone was counted a few times. The genes are TRBV18 and TRBJ1-3; D might be TRBD1 (5 bases). V was shortened by 3 bases and J by 0 bases, with 9 bases between the two germline ends. Germline V gene sequence: CDR1 KGHSH, CDR2 LQKENI. This CDR3 has 15 residues. CDR3: CASSPGAPSGNTIYF. The CDR3 DNA is TGTGCCAGCTCACCTGGGGCCCCCTCTGGAAACACCATATATTTT.

J is TRBJ1-1 and V is TRBV27, with D tentatively TRBD1 (5 bases). The CDR3 has 17 residues. Germline CDR1 MNHEY, CDR2 SMNVEV (reference sequence). The V end was cut by 3 bases, the J end by 0 bases, with 17 bases between. The CDR3 region is CASSFLGRVGMNTEAFF. CDR3 DNA sequence: TGTGCCAGCAGTTTTCTCGGCAGGGTAGGAATGAACACTGAAGCTTTCTTT.

This rearrangement joins TRBV4-2 to TRBJ1-4; the match to TRBD1 covers 8 bases. Germline lookup yields CDR1 LGHNA and CDR2 YNFKEQ. The CDR3 has 14 amino acids. V lost 4 bases and J lost 6; bases outside the gene matches: 4. The CDR3 loop is CASSLLDRDEKLFF. CDR3 nucleotides: TGTGCCAGCAGCCTCCTGGACAGGGATGAAAAACTGTTTTTT.

The chain carries TRBV2 and TRBJ1-1, with D possibly TRBD1 on 6 matching bases. CDR3 size: 14 residues. Trimming stripped 7 bases from V and 5 bases from J, with 17 bases between. CDR1 and CDR2 from the germline V gene are SNHLY and FYNNEI. CDR3 bases: TGTGCCAGCAATGTTGGCAGGGGCGATACTGAAGCTTTCTTT. Translation gives CASNVGRGDTEAFF.

The genes are TRBV4-1 and TRBJ1-1; 7 bases line up with TRBD1. V shed 3 bases, J shed 5 bases, and the junction held 12 bases outside the gene matches. The CDR3 contains 16 residues. Per the germline V gene, CDR1 is MGHRA and CDR2 is YSYEKL. The CDR3 DNA follows: TGCGCCAGCAGCCAGGGCCGGGACAGAGCTTTGACTGAAGCTTTCTTT. Translation: CASSQGRDRALTEAFF.

The chain recombines TRBV6-1 with TRBJ2-3; D gene ambiguous. The CDR3 extends over 14 amino acids. The V gene lost 5 bases and the J gene lost 4 bases, with 13 bases spanning the gap. Germline CDR1 and CDR2: MNHNS and SASEGT. CDR3 coding DNA: TGTGCCAGCAGTTCTCTCAGGCAGGCAGATACGCAGTATTTT. Amino acids: CASSSLRQADTQYF.

The chain combines TRBV9 with TRBJ2-3, with D possibly TRBD2 on 5 matching bases. Germline CDR1 reads SGDLS; CDR2 reads YYNGEE. The CDR3 runs 15 residues. V lost 6 bases, J lost 7 bases, and 21 bases lay in between. DNA for the CDR3: TGTGCCAGCACCGATCCTAAGGGAGTGGGAAATACGCAGTATTTT. Translation: CASTDPKGVGNTQYF.

This clone showed up just a few times. V gene TRBV6-6 combines with J gene TRBJ2-5, with 13 bases aligning to TRBD2. Germline V lookup: CDR1 MNHNY, CDR2 SVGAGI (reference sequence). There are 15 residues in the CDR3. With V trimmed by 7 bases and J by 3 bases, 5 bases remained unmatched. CDR3 amino acids: CASTMTSGGKETQYF. In DNA, the CDR3 is TGTGCCAGCACTATGACTAGCGGGGGGAAAGAGACCCAGTACTTC.

This clone has a handful of counts. J is TRBJ1-4 and V is TRBV28; tentatively, D is TRBD1 (6 bases). With 6 bases removed from V and 7 bases from J, the gap between germline ends came to 15 bases. This CDR3 is 14 amino acids long. Germline assignment: CDR1 MDHEN and CDR2 SYDVKM. The CDR3 nucleotides read TGTGCCAGCAGACCTACAGGGTTCGGTGAAAAACTGTTTTTT. Protein product: CASRPTGFGEKLFF.

This rearrangement joins TRBV27 to TRBJ2-1; TRBD2 agrees at 7 bases. Germline V lookup: CDR1 MNHEY, CDR2 SMNVEV (reference sequence). The CDR3 has 17 amino acids. The junction had 11 bases not matched to a gene; V was cut back by 4 bases and J by 2 bases. Written as DNA, the CDR3 is TGTGCCAGCAGTTGGATTGGGCGGGAGCCCCCCTACAATGAGCAGTTCTTC. Residues: CASSWIGREPPYNEQFF.

The genes are TRBV6-1 and TRBJ1-5, with no clear D. Germline assignment: CDR1 MNHNS and CDR2 SASEGT. The CDR3 loop spans 14 amino acids. V was trimmed by 3 bases and J by 0 bases, leaving 6 bases between them. CDR3 residues: CASSEDYSNQPQHF. For the CDR3, the DNA is TGTGCCAGCAGTGAGGACTATAGCAATCAGCCCCAGCATTTT.

For this clone: The sample has other DNA sequences that encode this CDR3 too. J is TRBJ1-2 and V is TRBV7-3; 7 bases map to TRBD1. Per the germline V gene, CDR1 is SGHTA and CDR2 is FQGTGA. The CDR3 extends over 14 amino acids. V dropped 2 bases and J dropped 3; count of bases not matched to a gene: 3. The CDR3 loop is CASSLAGGDYGYTF. Written as DNA, the CDR3 is TGTGCCAGCAGCTTAGCAGGGGGTGACTATGGCTACACCTTC.

This chain uses TRBV2 with TRBJ2-7; D may be TRBD1 (5 bases). The CDR3 covers 14 residues. Trimming cost V 5 bases and J 2 bases, with 13 bases left between them. Germline CDR1 and CDR2: SNHLY and FYNNEI. CDR3 nucleotide sequence: TGTGCCAGCAGTCCCCAGGGTAGGGCCTACGAGCAGTACTTC. Residues: CASSPQGRAYEQYF.

The chain links TRBV14 to TRBJ1-1; D gene ambiguous. The CDR3 spans 17 residues. V lost 0 bases, J lost 1 base, and 15 bases lay in between. The germline CDR1 and CDR2 sequences are SGHDN and FVKESK. CDR3 amino acids: CASSQDLGLGPNTEAFF. CDR3 DNA: TGTGCCAGCAGCCAAGATCTCGGGTTAGGCCCGAACACTGAAGCTTTCTTT.

This clone was counted a few times. The gene calls are TRBV4-1 and TRBJ1-1; D call uncertain. This CDR3 is 14 amino acids long. Between the trimmed V and J ends, which lost 4 bases and 8 bases, there was a span of 17 bases. Germline V CDR1 and CDR2: MGHRA, YSYEKL. This chain's CDR3 is CASSPSWKDSEAFF. For the CDR3, the DNA is TGCGCCAGCAGCCCTAGTTGGAAGGATAGCGAAGCTTTCTTT.

The chain couples TRBV11-3 to TRBJ1-1, with TRBD1 as a possible D gene (6 bases). V gave up 5 bases and J gave up 5 bases, with 15 bases separating them. The CDR3 has 14 residues. Germline CDR1 reads SGHNT; CDR2 reads YENEEA. Written as DNA, the CDR3 is TGTGCCAGCAGCCGACAGGTGCTGGGAACTGAAGCTTTCTTT. This codes for CASSRQVLGTEAFF.

The sample holds a few counts of this clone. J is TRBJ2-1 and V is TRBV27; tentatively, D is TRBD2 (6 bases). Germline V gives CDR1 MNHEY, CDR2 SMNVEV (reference sequence). V shed 3 bases and J shed 5 bases, with 11 bases lying between them. This CDR3 has 14 amino acids. CDR3: CASSFREINNEQFF. In DNA, the CDR3 is TGTGCCAGCAGTTTCCGGGAGATAAACAATGAGCAGTTCTTC.

The J gene is TRBJ2-7, the V gene TRBV18; D remains unclear. CDR3 length: 15 amino acids. V was pared by 2 bases and J by 3 bases, with 14 bases between. Germline values: CDR1 KGHSH, CDR2 LQKENI. CDR3 residues: CASSPVRRSHYEQYF. CDR3 DNA: TGTGCCAGCTCACCAGTAAGGAGATCCCACTACGAGCAGTACTTC. Complete variable domain (other parts from reference TRBV18 and TRBJ2-7): NAGVMQNPRHLVRRRGQEARLRCSPMKGHSHVYWYRQLPEEGLKFMVYLQKENIIDESGMPKERFSAEFPKEGPSILRIQQVVRGDSAAYFCASSPVRRSHYEQYFGPGTRLTVT.

The chain links TRBV7-2 to TRBJ2-3, with TRBD2 identical over 7 bases. CDR1 and CDR2 (germline): SGHTA, FQGNSA. V lost 5 bases and J lost 4; bases outside the gene matches: 9. CDR3 length: 15 amino acids. The CDR3 sequence is CASSQQAGESDTQYF. The DNA of the CDR3 is TGTGCCAGCAGCCAGCAGGCGGGAGAATCAGATACGCAGTATTTT.

The rearrangement joins TRBV9 to TRBJ2-7; no clear D gene. This CDR3 is built from 13 residues. Germline V lookup: CDR1 SGDLS, CDR2 YYNGEE. Trimming stripped 3 bases from V and 5 bases from J, with 12 bases between. CDR3 in amino acids: CASSGVWADEQYF. CDR3 coding DNA: TGTGCCAGCAGCGGGGTCTGGGCAGACGAGCAGTACTTC.

CDR3 DNA: TGTGCCAGCTCACCACCTTCACAGATAACGCAGTATTTT. Protein product: CASSPPSQITQYF. The J gene is TRBJ2-3, the V gene TRBV18; D is unresolved. Trimming removed 0 bases at V and 9 bases at J, with 10 bases between. The CDR3 is 13 amino acids. The V gene's germline CDR1 is KGHSH and CDR2 LQKENI.